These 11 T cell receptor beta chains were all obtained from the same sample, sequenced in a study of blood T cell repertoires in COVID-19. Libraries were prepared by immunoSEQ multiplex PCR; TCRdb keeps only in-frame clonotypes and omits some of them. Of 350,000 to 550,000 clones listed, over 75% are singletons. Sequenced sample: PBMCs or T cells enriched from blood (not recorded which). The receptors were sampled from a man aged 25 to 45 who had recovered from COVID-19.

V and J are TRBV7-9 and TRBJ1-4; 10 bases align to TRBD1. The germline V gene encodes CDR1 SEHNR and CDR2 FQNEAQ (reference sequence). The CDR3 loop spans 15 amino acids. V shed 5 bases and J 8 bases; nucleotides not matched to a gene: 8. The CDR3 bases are TGTGCCAGCAGCCGATCGGACAGGGGGGCGGAAAAACTGTTTTTT. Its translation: CASSRSDRGAEKLFF.

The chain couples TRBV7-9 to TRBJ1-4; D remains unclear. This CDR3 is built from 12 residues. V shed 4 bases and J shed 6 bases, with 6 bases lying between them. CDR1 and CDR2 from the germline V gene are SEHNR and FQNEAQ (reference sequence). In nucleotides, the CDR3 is TGTGCCAGCAGCTCAATAGATGAAAAACTGTTTTTT. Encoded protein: CASSSIDEKLFF.

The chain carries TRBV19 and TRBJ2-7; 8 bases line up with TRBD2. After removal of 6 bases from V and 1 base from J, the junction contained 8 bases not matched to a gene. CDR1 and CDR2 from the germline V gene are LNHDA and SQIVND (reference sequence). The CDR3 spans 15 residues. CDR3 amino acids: CASRRGTSGSYEQYF. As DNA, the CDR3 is TGTGCCAGTAGAAGGGGCACTAGCGGATCCTACGAGCAGTACTTC.

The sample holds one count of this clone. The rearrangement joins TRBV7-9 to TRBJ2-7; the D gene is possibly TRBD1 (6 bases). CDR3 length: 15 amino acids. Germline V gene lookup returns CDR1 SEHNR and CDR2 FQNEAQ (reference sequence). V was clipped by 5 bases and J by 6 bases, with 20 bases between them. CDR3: CASSDRQAYFFEQYF. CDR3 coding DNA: TGTGCCAGCAGCGATCGACAGGCGTACTTTTTCGAGCAGTACTTC. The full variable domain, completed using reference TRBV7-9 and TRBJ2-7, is DTGVSQNPRHKITKRGQNVTFRCDPISEHNRLYWYRQTLGQGPEFLTYFQNEAQLEKSRLLSDRFSAERPKGSFSTLEIQRTEQGDSAMYLCASSDRQAYFFEQYFGPGTRLTVT.

CDR3: CSVARGLDQPQHF. The CDR3 region has the DNA TGCAGCGTAGCCAGGGGGCTGGATCAGCCCCAGCATTTT. The chain combines TRBV29-1 with TRBJ1-5, with 8 bases identical to TRBD1. After removal of 6 bases from V and 5 bases from J, the junction contained 6 bases not matched to a gene. CDR1 is SQVTM and CDR2 is ANQGSEA in the germline V gene. CDR3 size: 13 residues.

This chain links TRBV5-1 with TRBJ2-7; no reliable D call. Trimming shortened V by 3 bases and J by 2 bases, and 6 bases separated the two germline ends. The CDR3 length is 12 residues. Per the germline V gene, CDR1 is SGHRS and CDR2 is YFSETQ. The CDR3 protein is CASSSLTYEQYF. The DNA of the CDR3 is TGCGCCAGCAGCTCGTTAACCTACGAGCAGTACTTC.

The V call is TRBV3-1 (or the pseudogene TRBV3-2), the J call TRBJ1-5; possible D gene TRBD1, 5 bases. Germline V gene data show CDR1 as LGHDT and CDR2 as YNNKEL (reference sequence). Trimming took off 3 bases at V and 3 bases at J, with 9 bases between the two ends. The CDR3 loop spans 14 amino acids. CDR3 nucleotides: TGTGCCAGCAGCCACCGACAGAACAATCAGCCCCAGCATTTT. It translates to CASSHRQNNQPQHF.

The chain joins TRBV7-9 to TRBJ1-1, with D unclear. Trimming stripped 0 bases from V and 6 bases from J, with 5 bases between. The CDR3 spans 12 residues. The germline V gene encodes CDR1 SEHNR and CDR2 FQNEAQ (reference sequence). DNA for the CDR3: TGTGCCAGCAGCTTAGCGGGCGCTGAAGCTTTCTTT. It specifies CASSLAGAEAFF.

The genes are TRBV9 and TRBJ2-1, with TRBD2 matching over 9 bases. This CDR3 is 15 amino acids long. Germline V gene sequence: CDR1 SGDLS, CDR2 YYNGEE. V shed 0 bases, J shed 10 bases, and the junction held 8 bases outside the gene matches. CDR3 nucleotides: TGTGCCAGCAGCGTAGATCAGCGGGAGGTGAGCGAGCAGTTCTTC. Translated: CASSVDQREVSEQFF.

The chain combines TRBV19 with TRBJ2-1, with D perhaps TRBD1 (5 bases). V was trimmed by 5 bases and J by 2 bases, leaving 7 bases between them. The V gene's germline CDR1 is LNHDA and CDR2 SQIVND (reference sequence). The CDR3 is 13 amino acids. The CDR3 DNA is TGTGCCAGTAGTGGGGCAACCTACAATGAGCAGTTCTTC. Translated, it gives CASSGATYNEQFF.

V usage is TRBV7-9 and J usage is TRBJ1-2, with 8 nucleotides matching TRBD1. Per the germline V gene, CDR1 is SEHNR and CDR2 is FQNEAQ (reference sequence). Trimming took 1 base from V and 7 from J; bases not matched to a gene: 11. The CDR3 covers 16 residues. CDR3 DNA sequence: TGTGCCAGCAGCTTAGATGGGGCAGGGGGCGCCTTTGGCTACACCTTC. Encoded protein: CASSLDGAGGAFGYTF. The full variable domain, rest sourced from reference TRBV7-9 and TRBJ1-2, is DTGVSQNPRHKITKRGQNVTFRCDPISEHNRLYWYRQTLGQGPEFLTYFQNEAQLEKSRLLSDRFSAERPKGSFSTLEIQRTEQGDSAMYLCASSLDGAGGAFGYTFGSGTRLTVV.